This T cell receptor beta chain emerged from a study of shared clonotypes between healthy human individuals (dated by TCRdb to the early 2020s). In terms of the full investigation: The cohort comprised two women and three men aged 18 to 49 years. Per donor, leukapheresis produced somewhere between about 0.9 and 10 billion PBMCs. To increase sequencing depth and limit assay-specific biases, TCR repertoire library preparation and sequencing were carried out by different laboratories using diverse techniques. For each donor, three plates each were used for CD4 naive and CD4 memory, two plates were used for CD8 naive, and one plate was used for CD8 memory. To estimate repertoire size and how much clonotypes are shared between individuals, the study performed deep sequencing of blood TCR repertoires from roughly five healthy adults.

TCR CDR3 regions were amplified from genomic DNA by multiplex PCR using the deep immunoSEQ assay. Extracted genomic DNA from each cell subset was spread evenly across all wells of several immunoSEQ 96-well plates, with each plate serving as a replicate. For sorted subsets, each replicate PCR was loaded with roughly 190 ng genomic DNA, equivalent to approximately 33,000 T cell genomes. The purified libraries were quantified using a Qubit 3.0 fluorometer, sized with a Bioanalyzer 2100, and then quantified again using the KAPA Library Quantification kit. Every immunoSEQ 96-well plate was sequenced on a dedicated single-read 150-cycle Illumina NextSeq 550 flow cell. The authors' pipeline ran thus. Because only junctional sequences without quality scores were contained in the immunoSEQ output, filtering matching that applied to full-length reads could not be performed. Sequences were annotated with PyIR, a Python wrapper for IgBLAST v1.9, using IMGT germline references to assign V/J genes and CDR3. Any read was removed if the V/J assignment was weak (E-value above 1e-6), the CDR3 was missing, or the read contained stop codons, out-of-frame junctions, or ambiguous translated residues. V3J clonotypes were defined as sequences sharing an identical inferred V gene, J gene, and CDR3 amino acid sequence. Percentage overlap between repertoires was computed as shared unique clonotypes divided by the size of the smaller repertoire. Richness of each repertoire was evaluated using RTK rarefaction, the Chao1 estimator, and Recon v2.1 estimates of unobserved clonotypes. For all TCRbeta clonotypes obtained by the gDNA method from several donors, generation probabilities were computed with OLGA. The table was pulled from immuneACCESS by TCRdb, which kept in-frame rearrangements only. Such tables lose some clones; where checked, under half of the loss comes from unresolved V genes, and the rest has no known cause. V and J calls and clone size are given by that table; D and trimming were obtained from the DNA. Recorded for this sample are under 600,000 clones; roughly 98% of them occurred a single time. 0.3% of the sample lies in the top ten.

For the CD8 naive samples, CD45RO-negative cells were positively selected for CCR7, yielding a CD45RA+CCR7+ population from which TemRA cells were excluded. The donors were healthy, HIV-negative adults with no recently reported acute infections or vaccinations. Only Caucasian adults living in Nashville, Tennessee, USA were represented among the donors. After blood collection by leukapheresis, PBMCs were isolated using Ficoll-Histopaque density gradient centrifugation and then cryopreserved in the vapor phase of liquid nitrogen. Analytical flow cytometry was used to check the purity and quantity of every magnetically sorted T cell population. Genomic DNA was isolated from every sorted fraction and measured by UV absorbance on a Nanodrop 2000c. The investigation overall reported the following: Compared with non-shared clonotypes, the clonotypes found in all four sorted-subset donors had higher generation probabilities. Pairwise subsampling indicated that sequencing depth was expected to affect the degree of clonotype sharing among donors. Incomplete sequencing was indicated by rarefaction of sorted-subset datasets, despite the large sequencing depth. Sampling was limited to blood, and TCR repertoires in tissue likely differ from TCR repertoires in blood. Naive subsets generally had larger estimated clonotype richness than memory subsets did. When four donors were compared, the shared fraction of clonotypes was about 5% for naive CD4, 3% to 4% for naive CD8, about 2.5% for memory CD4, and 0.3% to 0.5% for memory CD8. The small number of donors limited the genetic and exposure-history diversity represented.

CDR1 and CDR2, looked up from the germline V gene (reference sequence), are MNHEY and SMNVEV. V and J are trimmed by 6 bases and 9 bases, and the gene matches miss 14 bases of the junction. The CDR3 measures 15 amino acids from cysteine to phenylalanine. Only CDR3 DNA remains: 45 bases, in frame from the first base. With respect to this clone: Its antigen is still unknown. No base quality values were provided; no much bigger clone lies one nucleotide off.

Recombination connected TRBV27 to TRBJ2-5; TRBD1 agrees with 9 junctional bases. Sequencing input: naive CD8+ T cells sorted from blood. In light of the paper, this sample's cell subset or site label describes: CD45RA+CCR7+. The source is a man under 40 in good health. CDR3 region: CASRSPGTGSRPQYF. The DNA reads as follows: TGTGCCAGCAGATCCCCCGGGACAGGGTCCAGGCCCCAGTACTTC.